The rows below give T cell receptor beta chains drawn from one sample of a study of blood T cells in healthy people across ages. Via MiXCR, TCRdb re-called the 5' RACE reads, giving one row per CDR3 protein. Among approximately 800,000 distinct CDR3 sequences listed, about three fifths were seen once. The sequenced material came from blood. These TCRs come from a man aged 25-40 years in good health. CDR3s include the opening cysteine and the closing phenylalanine or tryptophan. D genes are given only for firm matches. Clone size is stated in some rows and not others, as once, few, many or a class when expanded.

d_call cdr3_length j_call clone_size v_call cdr3_nt cdr3_aa
. 11 TRBJ2-1 many TRBV27 TGTGCCAGCAGTTGGGGGAATGAGCAGTTCTTC CASSWGNEQFF
. 17 TRBJ2-1 once TRBV4-2 TGTGCCAGCAGCCCTTCGGGGGAAAGCCGAGGCCACAATGAGCAGTTCTTC CASSPSGESRGHNEQFF
. 17 TRBJ2-4 . TRBV6-1 TGTGCCAGCAGTGAAGAGGGTGGCAGGCCTTTGGGGAACATTCAGTACTTC CASSEEGGRPLGNIQYF
. 17 TRBJ2-2 . TRBV10-3 TGTGCCATCAGTGAGTTAGGGGCAGGGGCGAACACCGGGGAGCTGTTTTTT CAISELGAGANTGELFF
TRBD2 16 TRBJ2-3 . TRBV7-9 TGTGCCAGCAGCTTATTCCCTAGCGGCCGCACAGATACGCAGTATTTT CASSLFPSGRTDTQYF
TRBD2 16 TRBJ2-1 . TRBV7-3 TGTGCCAGCAGCTTAACGGCCAGCGGGGTCTACAATGAGCAGTTCTTC CASSLTASGVYNEQFF
TRBD1 12 TRBJ1-1 . TRBV20-1 TGCAGTGCTATGACAGGGGACGCGGAAGCTTTCTTT CSAMTGDAEAFF
. 13 TRBJ1-1 . TRBV27 TGTGCCAGCAGTTCACTACAAGGGTATGAAGCTTTCTTT CASSSLQGYEAFF
TRBD2 13 TRBJ2-4 few TRBV14 TGTGCCAGCAGCCCCAGCGGGGGGAACATTCAGTACTTC CASSPSGGNIQYF
. 14 TRBJ1-4 . TRBV12-3/TRBV12-4 TGTGCCAGCACCCCTACAGATATGCGTGAAAAACTGTTTTTT CASTPTDMREKLFF
. 14 TRBJ2-5 . TRBV20-1 TGCAGTGCTGAGGGGGGACTCCGCCAAGAGACCCAGTACTTC CSAEGGLRQETQYF
. 16 TRBJ2-1 few TRBV25-1 TGTGCCAGCAGTGAGTTTAGGGGTTACTCCTACAATGAGCAGTTCTTC CASSEFRGYSYNEQFF
TRBD1 12 TRBJ1-2 few TRBV20-1 TGCAGTGTCGAAGGGACAGGGGGAGGCTACACCTTC CSVEGTGGGYTF
. 13 TRBJ1-2 . TRBV3-1 TGTGCCAGCAGCCACCCCGGCCAGCATGGCTACACCTTC CASSHPGQHGYTF
. 12 TRBJ1-2 few TRBV29-1 TGCAGCGTGGCGGAAGGGATTAGTGGCTACACCTTC CSVAEGISGYTF
TRBD1 16 TRBJ1-1 . TRBV4-2 TGTGCCAGCAGCCAAGGGACAGGGTTGCCCGGCACTGAAGCTTTCTTT CASSQGTGLPGTEAFF
. 12 TRBJ2-1 once TRBV29-1 TGCAGGGACGGAAGCTCCTACAATGAGCAGTTCTTC CRDGSSYNEQFF
. 16 TRBJ2-1 . TRBV6-5 TGTGCCAGCAGTTACGGGGGACGGGAGAAGTTCAATGAGCAGTTCTTC CASSYGGREKFNEQFF
. 15 TRBJ2-4 . TRBV2 TGTGCCAGCAGTGAAATAGGGTTCACCAAAAACATTCAGTACTTC CASSEIGFTKNIQYF
. 14 TRBJ2-1 few TRBV12-3/TRBV12-4 TGTGCCAGCAGTTTAGGGTTCACCATGGGTGAGCAGTTCTTC CASSLGFTMGEQFF
. 14 TRBJ2-5 few TRBV3-1 TGTGCCAGCAGCCAGCAACAGGACCAAGAGACCCAGTACTTC CASSQQQDQETQYF
. 15 TRBJ2-7 few TRBV10-3 TGTGCCATCAGTGAGATTGATAGCGGATCCTACGAGCAGTACTTC CAISEIDSGSYEQYF
. 14 TRBJ2-7 . TRBV18 TGTGCCAGCTCACCACCCGTGGGCTCCTACGAGCAGTACTTC CASSPPVGSYEQYF
. 11 TRBJ2-7 few TRBV14 TGTGCCAGCAGCCGGAAAAGCGAGCAGTACTTC CASSRKSEQYF
TRBD2 14 TRBJ2-1 . TRBV20-1 TGCAGTGCTAGAGTCCTACTAGCGGTTAATGAGCAGTTCTTC CSARVLLAVNEQFF
. 15 TRBJ2-6 once TRBV20-1 TGCAGTGCAACGAACAGCAGCTCTGGGGCCAACGTCCTGACTTTC CSATNSSSGANVLTF
TRBD2 19 TRBJ2-3 . TRBV20-1 TGCAGTGCTGCCCCCAGGAGCGGGAGGTTCGTCGGGAAAACAGATACGCAGTATTTT CSAAPRSGRFVGKTDTQYF
. 12 TRBJ2-3 . TRBV29-1 TGCAGTATCAGGGGTGCGGCAGATACGCAGTATTTT CSIRGAADTQYF
. 13 TRBJ2-1 . TRBV24-1 TGTGCCACCAGTGGTGGTCTTCTTTCGGTTCAGTTCTTC CATSGGLLSVQFF
. 11 TRBJ1-2 . TRBV20-1 TGCAGTGCCGCGGGGTGGCCTGGCTACACCTTC CSAAGWPGYTF
. 13 TRBJ1-2 . TRBV28 TGTGCCAGCAGCCCATTAGGACCCTATGGCTACACCTTC CASSPLGPYGYTF
. 14 TRBJ1-2 . TRBV5-1 . CASSSSPGNYGYTF
TRBD1 12 TRBJ2-1 . TRBV28 TGTGCCAGCGGGGACAGGGGCCATGAGCAGTTCTTC CASGDRGHEQFF
. 16 TRBJ2-1 . TRBV12-3/TRBV12-4 TGTGCCAGCACCCTGACAGGAGGTCGCTCCTACAATGAGCAGTTCTTC CASTLTGGRSYNEQFF
TRBD2 13 TRBJ2-7 . TRBV7-9 TGTGCCAGCAGCCCCCGGGGGGTGAGCGAGCAGTACTTC CASSPRGVSEQYF
. 16 TRBJ2-6 . TRBV4-2 TGTGCCAGCAGCCAAACGGAAGGCTCTGGGGCCAACGTCCTGACTTTC CASSQTEGSGANVLTF
. 14 TRBJ2-5 . TRBV20-1 TGCAGTGCTTTGACCGGGACGGCCAAAGAGACCCAGTACTTC CSALTGTAKETQYF
TRBD2 15 TRBJ2-5 . TRBV7-9 TGTGCCAGCAGCTTAGTGGGAGGGCCCTACAATGAGCAGTACTTC CASSLVGGPYNEQYF
. 14 TRBJ1-2 few TRBV10-3 TGTGCCACCGGGGCCTGGGACACGGGTTTTGGCTACACCTTC CATGAWDTGFGYTF
TRBD2 17 TRBJ2-7 . TRBV6-5 TGTACCAGCAGTTACGGGCCGGGGGGTGACATATACTACGAGCAGTACTTC CTSSYGPGGDIYYEQYF
TRBD1 12 TRBJ2-7 . TRBV29-1 TGCAGGGTGGACAGGGACCTCTACGAGCAGTACTTC CRVDRDLYEQYF
. 14 TRBJ2-3 . TRBV5-1 TGCGCCAGCAGCCTGGGCAGCCAGGGCAGTACGCAGTATTTT CASSLGSQGSTQYF
. 13 TRBJ1-1 few TRBV3-1 TGTGCCAGCAGCCAGAACCTTAGCCCTGAAGCTTTCTTT CASSQNLSPEAFF
. 15 TRBJ2-7 few TRBV4-3 TGCGCCAGCAGCCAAGAGGGCGGAGGTCTTCGAGAGCAGTACTTC CASSQEGGGLREQYF
TRBD1 16 TRBJ2-1 few TRBV5-1 TGCGCCAGCAGTCGATCCGGGACAGGGATCAACAATGAGCAGTTCTTC CASSRSGTGINNEQFF
. 13 TRBJ1-1 . TRBV29-1 TGCAGCGTTGATTTACGGACGAACACTGAAGCTTTCTTT CSVDLRTNTEAFF